The present T cell receptor beta chain was sequenced within a study of blood T cell repertoires in COVID-19. V dropped 4 bases and J dropped 1; count of bases not matched to a gene: 5. Germline CDR1 is SGHVS and CDR2 is FQNEAQ. This CDR3 is 17 amino acids long. As processed by the authors: Reference gene primer amplification gave estimated nucleated cell counts. Produced via immunoSEQ multiplex PCR; TCRdb's table is partial and in-frame only. The DNA gave D and trimming, while V, J and clone size come from that table. The table has some 150,000 clones, roughly 76% seen once. The receptor comes from a human donor with acute or convalescent COVID-19. The donor label of this sample is uncertain. J is TRBJ2-6 and V is TRBV7-8; TRBD1 aligns across 9 bases. The sequenced material came from peripheral blood. The CDR3 coding sequence is TGTGCCAGCAGCTCACAGGGGGCTGGGTCTGGGGCCAACGTCCTGACTTTC. Residues: CASSSQGAGSGANVLTF. The complete variable domain, with remaining parts taken from reference TRBV7-8 and TRBJ2-6, reads GAGVSQSPRYKVAKRGQDVALRCDPISGHVSLFWYQQALGQGPEFLTYFQNEAQLDKSGLPSDRFFAERPEGSVSTLKIQRTQQEDSAVYLCASSSQGAGSGANVLTFGAGSRLTVL.